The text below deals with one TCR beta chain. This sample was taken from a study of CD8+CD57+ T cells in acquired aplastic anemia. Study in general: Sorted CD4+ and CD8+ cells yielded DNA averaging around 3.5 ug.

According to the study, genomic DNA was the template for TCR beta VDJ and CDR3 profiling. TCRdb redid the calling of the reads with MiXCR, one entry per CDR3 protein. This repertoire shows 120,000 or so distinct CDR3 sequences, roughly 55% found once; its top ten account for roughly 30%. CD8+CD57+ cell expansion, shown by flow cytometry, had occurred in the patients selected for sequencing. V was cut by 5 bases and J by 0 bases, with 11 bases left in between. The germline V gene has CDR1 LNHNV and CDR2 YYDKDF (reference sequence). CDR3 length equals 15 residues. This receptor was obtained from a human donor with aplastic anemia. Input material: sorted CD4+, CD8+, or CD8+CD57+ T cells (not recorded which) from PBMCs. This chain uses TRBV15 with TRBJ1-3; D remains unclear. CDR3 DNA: TGTGCCACCAGCTCGAGGGAGGGCTCTGGAAACACCATATATTTT. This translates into CATSSREGSGNTIYF.